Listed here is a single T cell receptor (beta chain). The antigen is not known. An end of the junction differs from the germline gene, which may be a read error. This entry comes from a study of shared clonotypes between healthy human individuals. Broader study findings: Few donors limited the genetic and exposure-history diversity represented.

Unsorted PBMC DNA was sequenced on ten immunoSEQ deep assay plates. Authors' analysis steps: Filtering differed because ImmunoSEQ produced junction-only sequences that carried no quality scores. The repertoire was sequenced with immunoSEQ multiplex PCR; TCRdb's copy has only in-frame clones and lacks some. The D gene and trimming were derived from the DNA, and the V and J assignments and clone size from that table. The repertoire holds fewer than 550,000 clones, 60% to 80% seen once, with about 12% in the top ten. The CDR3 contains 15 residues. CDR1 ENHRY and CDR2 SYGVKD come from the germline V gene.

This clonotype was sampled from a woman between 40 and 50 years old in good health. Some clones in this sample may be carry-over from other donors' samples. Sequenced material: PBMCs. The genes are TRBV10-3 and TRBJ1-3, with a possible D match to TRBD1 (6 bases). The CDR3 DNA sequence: TGTACCATCAGTGAGACGGGGGGCACTGGAAACACCATATATTTT. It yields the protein CTISETGGTGNTIYF.